This T cell receptor (beta chain) comes out of a study of cytomegalovirus exposure and HLA in healthy donors. Germline CDR1 SGHRS, CDR2 YFSETQ. The CDR3 spans 14 residues. Deletions cut 0 bases from V and 4 bases from J, with 10 bases between. Primers: 60 Vbeta forward and 13 Jbeta reverse. This table comes from immunoSEQ multiplex PCR, and its TCRdb copy is limited to in-frame clones, with some not included. The repertoire holds roughly 33,000 clones, about 80% seen once, with 6% in the top ten. Sequencing was performed on PBMCs. This chain joins TRBV5-1 and TRBJ1-1, with TRBD1 as a possible D gene (5 bases). The TCR comes from a male donor in good health and CMV-seronegative. CDR3 nucleotides: TGCGCCAGCAGCTTGGATCCGGGGGGCACTGAAGCTTTCTTT. Translating it yields CASSLDPGGTEAFF.